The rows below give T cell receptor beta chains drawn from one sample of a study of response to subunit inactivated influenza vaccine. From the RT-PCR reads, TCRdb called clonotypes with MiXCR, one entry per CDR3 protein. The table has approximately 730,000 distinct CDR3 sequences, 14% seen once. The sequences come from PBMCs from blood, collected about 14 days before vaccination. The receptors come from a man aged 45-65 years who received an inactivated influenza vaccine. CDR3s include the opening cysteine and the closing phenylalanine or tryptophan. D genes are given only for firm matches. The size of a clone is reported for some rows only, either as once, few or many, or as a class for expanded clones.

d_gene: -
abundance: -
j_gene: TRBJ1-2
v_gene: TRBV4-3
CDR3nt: TGCGCCAGCAGCCAAGGCTCAGGGCTCGGCTACACCTTC
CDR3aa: CASSQGSGLGYTF

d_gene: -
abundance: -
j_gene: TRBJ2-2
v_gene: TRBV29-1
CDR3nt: TGCAGCGTTGAAGTAGGGGCAGGCGGCGGGGAGCTGTTTTTT
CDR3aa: CSVEVGAGGGELFF

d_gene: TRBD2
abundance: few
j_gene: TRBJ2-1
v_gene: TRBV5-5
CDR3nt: TGTGCCAGCAGCTTACGGACTAGCGGGAGTTATGAGCAGTTCTTC
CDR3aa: CASSLRTSGSYEQFF

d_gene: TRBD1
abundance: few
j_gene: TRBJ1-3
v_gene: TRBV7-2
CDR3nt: TGTGCCAGCAGCTTTCAACAGGGGGCATCTGGAAACACCATATATTTT
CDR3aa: CASSFQQGASGNTIYF

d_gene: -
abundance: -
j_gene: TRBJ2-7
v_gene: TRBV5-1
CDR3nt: TGCGCCAGCAGCTTACCAGAGGGTCCCCGAGCGTACGAGCAGTACTTC
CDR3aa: CASSLPEGPRAYEQYF

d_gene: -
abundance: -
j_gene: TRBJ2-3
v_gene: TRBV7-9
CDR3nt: TGTGCCAGCAGCTTAGTAAAGCGTACTAGCACAGATACGCAGTATTTT
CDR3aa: CASSLVKRTSTDTQYF

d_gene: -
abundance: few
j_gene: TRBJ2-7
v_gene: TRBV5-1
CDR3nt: TGCGCCAGCAGTTCGCAGCCGCCCCTCGAGCAGTACTTC
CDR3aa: CASSSQPPLEQYF

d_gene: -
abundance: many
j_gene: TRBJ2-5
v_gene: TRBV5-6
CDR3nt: TGTGCCAGCAGCTCCGGTCTTGGCAGCACCCAAGAGACCCAGTACTTC
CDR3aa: CASSSGLGSTQETQYF

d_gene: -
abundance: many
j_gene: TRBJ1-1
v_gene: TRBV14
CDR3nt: TGTGCCAGCAGCCTGGTGCAGGGAAAAACTGAAGCTTTCTTT
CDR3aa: CASSLVQGKTEAFF

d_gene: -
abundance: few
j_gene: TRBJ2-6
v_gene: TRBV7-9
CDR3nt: TGTGCCAGCAGTAAAGGGCAGGGCTGGGCCAACGTCCTGACTTTC
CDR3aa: CASSKGQGWANVLTF

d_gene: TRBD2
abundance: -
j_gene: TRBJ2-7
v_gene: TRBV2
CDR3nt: TGTGCCAGCACTCTAGCGGGGGGGCCAGGCGAGCAGTACTTC
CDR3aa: CASTLAGGPGEQYF

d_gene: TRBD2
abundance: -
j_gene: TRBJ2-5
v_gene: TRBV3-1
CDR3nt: TGTGCCAGCAGCCAAGTTGCGGGAGGGGCAAGAGAGACCCAGTACTTC
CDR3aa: CASSQVAGGARETQYF

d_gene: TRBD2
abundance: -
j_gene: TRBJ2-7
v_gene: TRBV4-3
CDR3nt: TGCGCCAGCAGCCAAGATGGCGGGGGGGCCTACGAGCAGTACTTC
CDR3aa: CASSQDGGGAYEQYF

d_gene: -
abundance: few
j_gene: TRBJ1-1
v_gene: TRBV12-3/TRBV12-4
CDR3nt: TGTGCCAGCAGTCCTTTGCAGGGTAAGGGCACTGAAGCTTTCTTT
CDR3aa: CASSPLQGKGTEAFF

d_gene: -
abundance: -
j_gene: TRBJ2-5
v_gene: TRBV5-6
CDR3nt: TGTGCCAGCAGCTTGGAGCAGTCCCAGTACTTC
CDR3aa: CASSLEQSQYF

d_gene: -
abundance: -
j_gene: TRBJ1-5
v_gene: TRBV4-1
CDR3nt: TGCGCCAGCAGCCAAGGGGGGGACTATTTCGAGCCCCAGCATTTT
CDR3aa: CASSQGGDYFEPQHF

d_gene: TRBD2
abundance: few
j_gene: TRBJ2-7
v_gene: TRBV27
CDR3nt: TGTGCCAGCAGCCAAGCGGGAGGGCCGAAACACGAGCAGTACTTC
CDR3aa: CASSQAGGPKHEQYF

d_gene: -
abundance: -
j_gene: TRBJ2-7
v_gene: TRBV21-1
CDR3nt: TGTGCCAGCAGCAAGGGCGGGACTCCCGACTACGAGCAGTACTTC
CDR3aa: CASSKGGTPDYEQYF

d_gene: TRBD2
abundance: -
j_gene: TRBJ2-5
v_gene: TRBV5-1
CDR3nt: TGCGCCAGCAGCAGGGTAATAGCGGGAAACGCCGTAGAGACCCAGTACTTC
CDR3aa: CASSRVIAGNAVETQYF

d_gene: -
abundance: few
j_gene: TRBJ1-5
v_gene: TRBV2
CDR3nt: TGTGCCAGCAACCTAGGGGGGGGCAATCAGCCCCAGCATTTT
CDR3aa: CASNLGGGNQPQHF

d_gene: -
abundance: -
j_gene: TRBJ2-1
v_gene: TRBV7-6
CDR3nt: TGTGCCAGCAGCTTAGGGGTTTTAGCTTTGAATGAGCAGTTCTTC
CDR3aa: CASSLGVLALNEQFF

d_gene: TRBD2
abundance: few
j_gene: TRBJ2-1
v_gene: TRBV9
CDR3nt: TGTGCCAGCAACGTAGCGGGAGGGCACAATGAGCAGTTCTTC
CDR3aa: CASNVAGGHNEQFF

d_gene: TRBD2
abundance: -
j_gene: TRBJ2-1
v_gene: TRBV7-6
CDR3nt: TGTGCCAGCAGCCTGCTGGTTGGCGGGAGAGATGAGCAGTTCTTC
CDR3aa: CASSLLVGGRDEQFF

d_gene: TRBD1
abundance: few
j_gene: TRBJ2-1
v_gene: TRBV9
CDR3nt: TGTGCCAGCAGCGTAGGACAGGGTATTTACAATGAGCAGTTCTTC
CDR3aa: CASSVGQGIYNEQFF

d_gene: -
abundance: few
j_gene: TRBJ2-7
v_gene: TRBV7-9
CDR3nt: TGTGCCAGCAGCTTAGCCGGGGGACCTTTCTACGAGCAGTACTTC
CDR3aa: CASSLAGGPFYEQYF

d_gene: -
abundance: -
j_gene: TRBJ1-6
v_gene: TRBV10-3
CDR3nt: TGTGCCATCAGTGAGTCGTTGGGGTTATCACCCCTCCACTTT
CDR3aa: CAISESLGLSPLHF

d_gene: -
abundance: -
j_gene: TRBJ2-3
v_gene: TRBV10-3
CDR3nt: TGTGCCACCGCCGGGGTTGGGGGGTCCACAGATACGCAGTATTTT
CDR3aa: CATAGVGGSTDTQYF

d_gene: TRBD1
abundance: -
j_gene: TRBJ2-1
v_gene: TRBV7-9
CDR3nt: TGTGCCAGCAGCTTGGGACAGGGGTGGAACAATGAGCAGTTCTTC
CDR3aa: CASSLGQGWNNEQFF

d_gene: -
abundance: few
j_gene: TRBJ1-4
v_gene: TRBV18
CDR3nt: TGTGCCAGCTCACCACCGAACAGTTTGAATGAAAAACTGTTTTTT
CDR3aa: CASSPPNSLNEKLFF

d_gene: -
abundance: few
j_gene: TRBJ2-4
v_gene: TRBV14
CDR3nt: TGTGCCAGCAGCCAACTAGGACGTGGGGGCTCGGCCAAAAACATTCAGTACTTC
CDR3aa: CASSQLGRGGSAKNIQYF

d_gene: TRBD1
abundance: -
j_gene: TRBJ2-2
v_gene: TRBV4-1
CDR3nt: TGCGCCAGCAGCCCACGACAGGGGGCGGACGGGGAGCTGTTTTTT
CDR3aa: CASSPRQGADGELFF

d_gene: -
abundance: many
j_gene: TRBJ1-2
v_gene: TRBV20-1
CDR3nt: TGCAGTGCTAGAGATTCCGGCAGGAACTATGGCTACACCTTC
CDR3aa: CSARDSGRNYGYTF

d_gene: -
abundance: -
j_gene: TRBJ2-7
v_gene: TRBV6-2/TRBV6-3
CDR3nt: TGTGCCAGTAGAACCTCGGGAGCTTGGCAGAACGAGCAGTACTTC
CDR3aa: CASRTSGAWQNEQYF

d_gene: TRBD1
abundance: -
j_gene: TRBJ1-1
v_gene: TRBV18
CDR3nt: TGTGCCAGCTCACCATTACAGGGGGGAACCAACACTGAAGCTTTCTTT
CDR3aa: CASSPLQGGTNTEAFF

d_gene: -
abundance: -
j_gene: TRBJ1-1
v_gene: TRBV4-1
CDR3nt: TGCGCCAGCAGCCAAGTAGGGGTTGGCACTGAAGCTTTCTTT
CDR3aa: CASSQVGVGTEAFF

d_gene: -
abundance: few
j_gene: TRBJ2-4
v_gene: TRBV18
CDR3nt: TGTGCCAGCTTGGAAGCCAGGGTGGACATTCAGTACTTC
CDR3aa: CASLEARVDIQYF

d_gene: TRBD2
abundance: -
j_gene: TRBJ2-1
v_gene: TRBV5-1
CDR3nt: TGCGCCAGCAGTGTGACTAGCGGGAGGGCCATGAATGAGCAGTTCTTC
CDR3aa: CASSVTSGRAMNEQFF

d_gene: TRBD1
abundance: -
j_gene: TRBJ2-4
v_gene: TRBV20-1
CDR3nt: TGCAGTGCTAGTGGGGCCCCGACAGGGGGTGGAGACATTCAGTACTTC
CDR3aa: CSASGAPTGGGDIQYF

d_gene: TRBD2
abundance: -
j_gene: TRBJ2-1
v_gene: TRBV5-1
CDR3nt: TGCGCCAGCAGCTTGGTTATGACTAGCGGGGTGAATGAGCAGTTCTTC
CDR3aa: CASSLVMTSGVNEQFF

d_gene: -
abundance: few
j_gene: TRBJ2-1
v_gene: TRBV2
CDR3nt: TGTGCCAGCAGTGTCGCGAGCGGAGACTACAATGAGCAGTTCTTC
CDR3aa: CASSVASGDYNEQFF

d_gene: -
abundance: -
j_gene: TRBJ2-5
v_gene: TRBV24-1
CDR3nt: TGTGCCACCAGTACAGGGTATCTTGAGACCCAGTACTTC
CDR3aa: CATSTGYLETQYF

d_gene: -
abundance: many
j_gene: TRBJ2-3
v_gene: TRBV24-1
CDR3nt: TGTGCCACCAGTGGTGGAAGGACGGGAGCCACAGATACGCAGTATTTT
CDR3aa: CATSGGRTGATDTQYF

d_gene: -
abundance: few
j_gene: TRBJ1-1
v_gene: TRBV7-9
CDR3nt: TGTGCCAGCAGCCCCGGGAAGGGGAAGAACACTGAAGCTTTCTTT
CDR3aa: CASSPGKGKNTEAFF

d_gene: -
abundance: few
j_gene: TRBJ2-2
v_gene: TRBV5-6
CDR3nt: TGTGCCAGCAGCTTGGGAGTAGGGACCGGGGAGCTGTTTTTT
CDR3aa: CASSLGVGTGELFF

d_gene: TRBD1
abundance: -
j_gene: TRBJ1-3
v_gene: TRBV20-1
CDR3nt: TGCAGTGCTAGAGGGACAGGTCCATACTCTGGAAACACCATATATTTT
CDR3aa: CSARGTGPYSGNTIYF

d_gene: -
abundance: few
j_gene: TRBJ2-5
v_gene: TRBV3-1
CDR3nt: TGTGCCAGCAGCCCCTTCGGGGGTCAAGAGACCCAGTACTTC
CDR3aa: CASSPFGGQETQYF

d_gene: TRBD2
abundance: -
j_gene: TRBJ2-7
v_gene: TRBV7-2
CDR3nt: TGTGCCAGCAGCTCAACTAGCGGGGGCTCCTACGAGCAGTACTTC
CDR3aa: CASSSTSGGSYEQYF

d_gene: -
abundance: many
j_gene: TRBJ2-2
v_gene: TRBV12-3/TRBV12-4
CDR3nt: TGTGCCAGCAGTCCCAGGCCCGGGGAGCTGTTTTTT
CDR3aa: CASSPRPGELFF

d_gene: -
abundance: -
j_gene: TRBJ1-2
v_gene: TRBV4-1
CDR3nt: TGCGCCAGCAGCCAAGAGCGGGGTCAGGCCGGAGGCTACACCTTC
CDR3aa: CASSQERGQAGGYTF

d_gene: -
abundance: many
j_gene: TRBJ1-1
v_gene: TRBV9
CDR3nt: TGTGCCAGCAGCCCAACTCGTGGTGCCGGTAACACTGAAGCTTTCTTT
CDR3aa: CASSPTRGAGNTEAFF

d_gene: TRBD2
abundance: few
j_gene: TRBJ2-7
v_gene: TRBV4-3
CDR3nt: TGCGCCAGCAGCCAAGCGGGGGGGGTATCCTACGAGCAGTACTTC
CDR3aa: CASSQAGGVSYEQYF

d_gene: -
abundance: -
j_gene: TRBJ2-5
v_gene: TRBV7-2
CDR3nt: TGTGCCAGCAGCCCTGGACCGCCCGTCCAAGAGACCCAGTACTTC
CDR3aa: CASSPGPPVQETQYF

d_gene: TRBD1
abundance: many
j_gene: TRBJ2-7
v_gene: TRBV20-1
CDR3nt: TGCAGTGCTACTGGACAGGGGTTCGCCTACGAGCAGTACTTC
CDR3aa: CSATGQGFAYEQYF

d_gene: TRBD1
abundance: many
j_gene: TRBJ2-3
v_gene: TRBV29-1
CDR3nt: TGCAGCGTTGGGGGACAGGAGATCACAGATACGCAGTATTTT
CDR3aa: CSVGGQEITDTQYF

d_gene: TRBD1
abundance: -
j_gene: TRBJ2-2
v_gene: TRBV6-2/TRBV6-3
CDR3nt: TGTGCCAGCAGGTCGGGACAGTCCACCGGGGAGCTGTTTTTT
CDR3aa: CASRSGQSTGELFF

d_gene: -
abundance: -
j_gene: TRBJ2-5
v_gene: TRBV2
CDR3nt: TGTGCCAGCAGTACTCAGGGATCGTCTGAGACCCAGTACTTC
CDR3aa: CASSTQGSSETQYF

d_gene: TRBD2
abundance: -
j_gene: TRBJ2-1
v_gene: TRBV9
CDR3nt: TGTGCCAGCAGCGTAGGGACTAGCTCCAATGAGCAGTTCTTC
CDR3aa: CASSVGTSSNEQFF

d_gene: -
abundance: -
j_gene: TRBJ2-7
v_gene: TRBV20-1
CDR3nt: TGCAGTGCAGTCGGGATTTCCTACGAGCAGTACTTC
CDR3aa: CSAVGISYEQYF